This passage covers 26 T cell receptor beta chains from one sample sequenced in a study of T cell repertoires in cytomegalovirus infection. In TCRdb, the reads were re-called with MiXCR into one record per CDR3 protein. The sample lists about 700,000 distinct CDR3 sequences, around 31% occurring once. Their recognized antigens are unknown. Sequencing used cultured PBMCs, obtained from culture after CMV antigen stimulation. Every receptor here comes from a human donor in good health (CMV status not recorded). Some clones in this sample may be carry-over from other donors' samples.

This clonotype was seen only a few times. V gene TRBV11-2 combines with J gene TRBJ1-3; D gene uncertain. This CDR3 is 15 amino acids long. Germline loops: CDR1 SGHAT, CDR2 FQNNGV. Trimming stripped 3 bases from V and 4 bases from J, with 13 bases between. CDR3 region: CASSLGIQGGNTIYF. CDR3 coding DNA: TGTGCCAGCAGCTTGGGGATCCAAGGCGGAAACACCATATATTTT. Together with reference TRBV11-2 and TRBJ1-3, the CDR3 gives the full variable domain: EAGVAQSPRYKIIEKRQSVAFWCNPISGHATLYWYQQILGQGPKLLIQFQNNGVVDDSQLPKDRFSAERLKGVDSTLKIQPAKLEDSAVYLCASSLGIQGGNTIYFGEGSWLTVV.

The sample holds a few counts of this clonotype. DNA of the CDR3: TGCGCCAGCAGCCAAATCATAATTGGCGGGGCGTACAATGAGCAGTTCTTC. Its protein is CASSQIIIGGAYNEQFF. The chain recombines TRBV4-1 with TRBJ2-1; D may be TRBD2 (6 bases). This CDR3 spans 17 amino acids. Germline V gene data show CDR1 as MGHRA and CDR2 as YSYEKL. Trimming stripped 2 bases from V and 4 bases from J, with 18 bases between.

The chain couples TRBV10-3 to TRBJ1-1; 7 bases map to TRBD1. V was pared by 2 bases and J by 0 bases, with 3 bases of the junction left unmatched. This CDR3 is 15 amino acids long. Germline lookup yields CDR1 ENHRY and CDR2 SYGVKD. The CDR3 is CAISERQGMNTEAFF. CDR3 nucleotides: TGTGCCATCAGTGAGCGACAGGGAATGAACACTGAAGCTTTCTTT.

This clonotype has at least ten counts. The chain links TRBV7-2 to TRBJ2-3; 10 bases line up with TRBD2. With 3 bases clipped from V and 5 bases from J, the junction kept 8 bases outside the gene matches. This CDR3 spans 16 amino acids. Per germline, CDR1 SGHTA and CDR2 FQGNSA. The CDR3 reads CASSFRAGGPLDTQYF. The CDR3 DNA is TGTGCCAGCAGCTTCCGAGCGGGAGGGCCACTAGATACGCAGTATTTT. Drawing the rest from reference TRBV7-2 and TRBJ2-3, the complete variable domain is GAGVSQSPSNKVTEKGKDVELRCDPISGHTALYWYRQSLGQGLEFLIYFQGNSAPDKSGLPSDRFSAERTGGSVSTLTIQRTQQEDSAVYLCASSFRAGGPLDTQYFGPGTRLTVL.

This clonotype was observed a handful of times. The CDR3 reads CSARVSWGSGNTIYF. CDR3 nucleotide sequence: TGCAGTGCTAGAGTTTCGTGGGGTTCTGGAAACACCATATATTTT. The V and J genes are TRBV20-1 and TRBJ1-3; D gene ambiguous. CDR3 length: 15 residues. Germline V gene sequence: CDR1 DFQATT, CDR2 SNEGSKA (reference sequence). V shed 1 base and J shed 1 base, with 11 bases lying between them.

This clonotype was counted between two and nine times. This chain connects TRBV29-1 to TRBJ2-1; D ambiguous. This CDR3 has 16 amino acids. In germline, CDR1 is SQVTM, CDR2 ANQGSEA. Trimming took 2 bases from V and 1 from J, leaving 15 bases between them. The CDR3, as DNA: TGCAGCGTTGAATTTTCGGCCGGAGTTTCCTACAATGAGCAGTTCTTC. The encoded protein is CSVEFSAGVSYNEQFF.

This chain connects TRBV12-3 or TRBV12-4 to TRBJ2-7; 9 nucleotides agree with TRBD1. CDR3 length equals 11 residues. Germline trimming cut 6 bases from V and 12 bases from J; bases unmatched to any gene: 6. This chain's CDR3 is CASSPGQGTYF. CDR3 bases: TGTGCCAGCAGCCCCGGACAGGGGACGTACTTC.

The chain uses TRBV2 and TRBJ2-1, with 15 bases lining up with TRBD2. V lost 8 bases and J lost 10; bases outside the gene matches: 12. The CDR3 sequence is 16 residues long. Germline assignment: CDR1 SNHLY and CDR2 FYNNEI. The CDR3 reads CASYLVWTSGRGEQFF. CDR3 bases: TGTGCCAGCTACTTGGTGTGGACTAGCGGGAGGGGCGAGCAGTTCTTC.

J is TRBJ1-1 and V is TRBV7-2, with 7 bases fitting TRBD1. The germline gives CDR1 SGHTA, CDR2 FQGNSA. The CDR3 runs 14 residues. The ends lost 7 bases at V and 0 bases at J; junction bases unmatched: 5. CDR3 amino acids: CASTPGGLNTEAFF. CDR3 sequence (DNA): TGTGCCAGCACCCCAGGGGGTTTGAACACTGAAGCTTTCTTT.

The CDR3 loop is CASGQGGMNTEAFF. In nucleotides, the CDR3 is TGTGCCAGCGGGCAGGGGGGAATGAACACTGAAGCTTTCTTT. The V gene is TRBV12-3 or TRBV12-4, the J gene TRBJ1-1; 7 bases map to TRBD1. This CDR3 region has 14 residues. V trimming: 8 bases; J trimming: 0 bases; junction bases outside the gene matches: 6.

In its sample, this clonotype was seen a few times. The chain carries TRBV7-9 and TRBJ1-3; possible D gene TRBD1, 5 bases. V lost 1 base to trimming and J lost 16 bases, with 20 bases between them. Germline values: CDR1 SEHNR, CDR2 FQNEAQ (reference sequence). The CDR3 is made up of 14 amino acids. CDR3 sequence (DNA): TGTGCCAGCAGCTTAGACGGGACGACAACTTTGCCGTATTTT. Translated, it gives CASSLDGTTTLPYF. The whole variable domain, filled in from reference TRBV7-9 and TRBJ1-3, reads DTGVSQNPRHKITKRGQNVTFRCDPISEHNRLYWYRQTLGQGPEFLTYFQNEAQLEKSRLLSDRFSAERPKGSFSTLEIQRTEQGDSAMYLCASSLDGTTTLPYFGEGSWLTVV.

This clonotype was picked up a small number of times. V is TRBV12-3 or TRBV12-4 and J is TRBJ2-1, with a possible D match to TRBD2 (5 bases). The CDR3 runs to 14 residues. The V and J ends lost 4 bases and 3 bases respectively, with 10 bases between them. The CDR3 sequence: CASSYRAGYNEQFF. CDR3 sequence (DNA): TGTGCCAGCAGTTATAGGGCGGGCTACAATGAGCAGTTCTTC.

The table lists this clonotype with a few counts. This sequence joins TRBV19 and TRBJ1-1; no definite D call. The CDR3 has 15 residues. Per germline, CDR1 LNHDA and CDR2 SQIVND (reference sequence). V was pared by 1 base and J by 3 bases, with 12 bases between. This CDR3 reads CASSIVRRYDTEAFF. In nucleotides, the CDR3 is TGTGCCAGTAGTATAGTGAGGCGGTATGACACTGAAGCTTTCTTT.

In this sample, this clonotype turned up a few times. V usage is TRBV6-8 and J usage is TRBJ1-5; the D gene is possibly TRBD1 (5 bases). V was shortened by 6 bases and J by 2 bases, with 23 bases between the two germline ends. The CDR3 length is 18 residues. The germline gives CDR1 MNHGY, CDR2 SAAAGT. The CDR3 region is CASRPGATREFGNQPQHF. The CDR3, as DNA: TGTGCCAGCAGACCGGGAGCCACCAGGGAGTTTGGCAATCAGCCCCAGCATTTT.

V gene TRBV6-1 combines with J gene TRBJ2-3; TRBD1 aligns across 9 bases. Germline V gene lookup returns CDR1 MNHNS and CDR2 SASEGT. The CDR3 totals 16 residues. Germline trimming cut 0 bases from V and 4 bases from J; bases unmatched to any gene: 5. The CDR3 loop reads CASSEAGTGPADTQYF. In DNA, the CDR3 is TGTGCCAGCAGTGAAGCAGGGACAGGGCCCGCAGATACGCAGTATTTT.

Only a few counts were recorded for this clonotype. The chain employs TRBV6-1 and TRBJ1-1; D possibly corresponds to TRBD1 (6 bases). The CDR3 length is 13 residues. The V and J ends lost 6 bases and 4 bases respectively, with 12 bases between them. Germline values: CDR1 MNHNS, CDR2 SASEGT. The CDR3 nucleotides are TGTGCCAGCAGGGGGGAGGGGGTCACTGAAGCTTTCTTT. It specifies CASRGEGVTEAFF.

The CDR3 nucleotides read TGTGCCAGCAGCTTACGTGGGGTCGAGACCTATGGCTACACCTTC. Its protein product is CASSLRGVETYGYTF. The chain uses TRBV13 and TRBJ1-2; D remains unclear. With 2 bases removed from V and 4 bases from J, the gap between germline ends came to 14 bases. CDR1 is PRHDT, CDR2 FYEKMQ, per germline (reference sequence). There are 15 residues in the CDR3.

Comments on this clonotype: At one boundary the junction diverges from the germline segment, which might be a read error. The chain links TRBV7-2 to TRBJ1-5; 8 nucleotides agree with TRBD1. The CDR3 is 15 residues long. Germline CDR1 SGHTA, CDR2 FQGNSA. The CDR3 is CASSISGTGNQPRHF. The DNA for the CDR3 is TGTGCCAGCAGCATTTCCGGGACAGGCAATCAGCCCCGGCATTTT.

This clonotype was observed a handful of times. The chain is built from TRBV7-9 and TRBJ1-3; 9 bases align to TRBD1. Looked up from germline, CDR1 is SEHNR and CDR2 is FQNEAQ (reference sequence). V shed 4 bases, J shed 3 bases, and the junction held 7 bases outside the gene matches. CDR3 length: 16 amino acids. CDR3 in amino acids: CASSYPTGGDGNTIYF. As DNA, the CDR3 is TGTGCCAGCAGCTACCCGACAGGGGGAGATGGAAACACCATATATTTT. The full variable domain, in which reference TRBV7-9 and TRBJ1-3 provide the parts outside the CDR3, is DTGVSQNPRHKITKRGQNVTFRCDPISEHNRLYWYRQTLGQGPEFLTYFQNEAQLEKSRLLSDRFSAERPKGSFSTLEIQRTEQGDSAMYLCASSYPTGGDGNTIYFGEGSWLTVV.

The chain couples TRBV2 to TRBJ1-2, with no clear D. The V and J ends lost 4 bases and 3 bases respectively, with 9 bases between them. The CDR3 runs to 13 residues. CDR1 and CDR2 (germline): SNHLY, FYNNEI. The DNA for the CDR3 is TGTGCCAGCAGTGGCGACGGCCACTATGGCTACACCTTC. It codes for CASSGDGHYGYTF. The complete variable domain, with remaining parts taken from reference TRBV2 and TRBJ1-2, reads EPEVTQTPSHQVTQMGQEVILRCVPISNHLYFYWYRQILGQKVEFLVSFYNNEISEKSEIFDDQFSVERPDGSNFTLKIRSTKLEDSAMYFCASSGDGHYGYTFGSGTRLTVV.

This clonotype is a singleton in its sample. The chain links TRBV19 to TRBJ1-2, with D possibly being TRBD1 (5 bases). With 6 bases removed from V and 1 base from J, the gap between germline ends came to 27 bases. This CDR3 is built from 19 residues. Germline CDR1 reads LNHDA; CDR2 reads SQIVND (reference sequence). The CDR3 nucleotides read TGTGCCAGTAGCGATCCCCTCCGAAGGGGCCTCGCTCGTAACTATGGCTACACCTTC. Translation gives CASSDPLRRGLARNYGYTF.

This clonotype was seen ten or more times. This chain connects TRBV7-2 to TRBJ2-5; 7 bases agree with TRBD2. V gave up 7 bases and J gave up 4 bases; unmatched junction bases: 15. Germline loops: CDR1 SGHTA, CDR2 FQGNSA. The CDR3 is 16 residues long. As DNA, the CDR3 is TGTGCCAGCACCCCCCCGGGGAGCGGGGCGAGAGAGACCCAGTACTTC. It encodes CASTPPGSGARETQYF.

This clonotype turned up a few times. The V and J genes are TRBV28 and TRBJ1-1, with no clear D. This CDR3 region has 13 residues. With 10 bases removed from V and 2 bases from J, the gap between germline ends came to 14 bases. Per the germline V gene, CDR1 is MDHEN and CDR2 is SYDVKM. Here the CDR3 DNA reads TGTGCCACCCATGAGGGTAGTAACACTGAAGCTTTCTTT. Translated, it gives CATHEGSNTEAFF.

The table lists this clonotype with a count of one. The V call is TRBV16, the J call TRBJ1-2; weak D call: TRBD1 (5 bases). Trimming pared 0 bases from V and 0 bases from J, leaving 8 bases between. This CDR3 is built from 15 residues. Germline CDR1 KGHSY, CDR2 FQNENV. CDR3 loop: CASSQSIGANYGYTF. The DNA for the CDR3 is TGTGCCAGCAGCCAATCCATAGGGGCTAACTATGGCTACACCTTC.

In this sample, this clonotype turned up once. The chain is built from TRBV29-1 and TRBJ2-3; 14 bases fit TRBD2. There are 15 residues in the CDR3. V was pared by 5 bases and J by 5 bases, with 6 bases of the junction left unmatched. Germline assignment: CDR1 SQVTM and CDR2 ANQGSEA. The CDR3 DNA is TGCAGCGTTAAGGGACTAGCGGGGGCTGGAGATACGCAGTATTTT. Amino acids: CSVKGLAGAGDTQYF.

This CDR3 is CASSQGYGVRPNTEAFF. The DNA of the CDR3 is TGCGCCAGCAGCCAAGGATACGGGGTGCGGCCGAACACTGAAGCTTTCTTT. The chain uses TRBV4-1 and TRBJ1-1, with D unresolved. The V gene lost 1 base and the J gene lost 1 base, with 16 bases spanning the gap. Germline V gene lookup returns CDR1 MGHRA and CDR2 YSYEKL. The CDR3 sequence is 17 residues long.